One sample yielded the 32 T cell receptor beta chains listed below, sequenced in a study of OX40 agonist ivuxolimab in advanced cancers. Clones were sequenced by immunoSEQ multiplex PCR, and TCRdb holds only the in-frame ones, with some missing. The sample lists some 64,000 clones, roughly nine tenths occurring once. The source was CD4+ or CD8+ T cells sorted from blood, collected in a trial of the OX40 agonist ivuxolimab. These receptors were taken from an adult with an advanced solid tumor such as melanoma, head and neck, liver or kidney cancer.

This chain uses TRBV7-3 with TRBJ1-1, with D hard to call. V gave up 1 base and J gave up 3 bases, with 6 bases separating them. Germline CDR1 SGHTA, CDR2 FQGTGA. This CDR3 region has 13 residues. The CDR3 DNA follows: TGTGCCAGCAGCTTAAGCAGGTACACTGAAGCTTTCTTT. It codes for CASSLSRYTEAFF.

The rearrangement links TRBV19 to TRBJ2-1; D is unresolved. The CDR3 totals 13 residues. The V end lost 1 base, the J end lost 5 bases, and 6 bases lay between the germline ends. CDR1 and CDR2 (germline): LNHDA, SQIVND (reference sequence). CDR3 coding DNA: TGTGCCAGTAGTATAGGTGGGAACAATGAGCAGTTCTTC. Its translation: CASSIGGNNEQFF.

The chain couples TRBV6-5 to TRBJ2-7; possible D gene TRBD1, 6 bases. This CDR3 is 14 amino acids long. The germline gives CDR1 MNHEY, CDR2 SVGAGI. V was pared by 5 bases and J by 0 bases, with 11 bases between. The CDR3 protein is CASSDRSSSYEQYF. The CDR3, as DNA: TGTGCCAGCAGTGACAGGTCCAGCTCCTACGAGCAGTACTTC.

This chain joins TRBV6-5 and TRBJ2-1, with TRBD1 matching 11 bases. The trim removed 6 bases at V and 6 bases at J, leaving 1 base unmatched. The CDR3 consists of 13 residues. Germline V CDR1 and CDR2: MNHEY, SVGAGI. The CDR3 here is CASRGTGGNEQFF. In DNA form, the CDR3 reads TGTGCCAGCAGGGGGACAGGGGGCAATGAGCAGTTCTTC.

The chain uses TRBV11-2 and TRBJ1-2; TRBD1 aligns across 10 bases. This CDR3 region has 15 residues. Per germline, CDR1 SGHAT and CDR2 FQNNGV. V lost 1 base, J lost 4 bases, and 3 bases stayed unmatched. CDR3 DNA sequence: TGTGCCAGCAGCTTAGTTGGACAGGGGGGCTATGGCTACACCTTC. This encodes CASSLVGQGGYGYTF.

V and J are TRBV28 and TRBJ1-5; TRBD1 matches 9 bases. The CDR3 covers 14 residues. J lost 5 bases, V lost 7 bases, and 6 bases had no gene match. CDR1 is MDHEN, CDR2 SYDVKM, per germline. The CDR3: CASTSGTGHQPQHF. CDR3 coding DNA: TGTGCCAGCACCTCCGGGACAGGGCATCAGCCCCAGCATTTT.

The J gene is TRBJ2-7, the V gene TRBV6-5; 10 bases map to TRBD2. CDR3 length: 15 amino acids. V shed 5 bases, J shed 0 bases, and the junction held 4 bases outside the gene matches. The germline V gene encodes CDR1 MNHEY and CDR2 SVGAGI. Written as DNA, the CDR3 is TGTGCCAGCAGTCCGAGCGGGAGGGTCTCCTACGAGCAGTACTTC. It yields the protein CASSPSGRVSYEQYF.

The chain joins TRBV9 to TRBJ2-7, with 14 bases identical to TRBD2. CDR1 and CDR2 from the germline V gene are SGDLS and YYNGEE. The CDR3 is 16 residues long. Germline trimming cut 3 bases from V and 0 bases from J; bases unmatched to any gene: 2. The CDR3, as DNA: TGTGCCAGCAGCGCAGGACTAGCGGGAGGCTCCTACGAGCAGTACTTC. It translates to CASSAGLAGGSYEQYF.

This chain links TRBV9 with TRBJ1-4; D not certain. Deletions cut 4 bases from V and 0 bases from J, with 16 bases between. Germline V lookup: CDR1 SGDLS, CDR2 YYNGEE. The CDR3 has 17 residues. The CDR3 sequence is CASSPGRSLATNEKLFF. In DNA form, the CDR3 reads TGTGCCAGCAGCCCAGGCCGTTCGTTAGCAACTAATGAAAAACTGTTTTTT.

This clone turned up a few times. The V and J genes are TRBV10-3 and TRBJ1-5; the match to TRBD1 covers 10 bases. The CDR3 is 15 amino acids. Germline trimming cut 8 bases from V and 4 bases from J; bases unmatched to any gene: 8. Germline CDR1 ENHRY, CDR2 SYGVKD. CDR3 coding DNA: TGTGCCATCGCGACCGGGACAGGGGTGAATCAGCCCCAGCATTTT. Amino acids: CAIATGTGVNQPQHF.

This chain uses TRBV27 with TRBJ2-5, with 9 nucleotides matching TRBD2. Trimming removed 1 base from V and 4 bases from J; junction bases left unmatched: 16. Per germline, CDR1 MNHEY and CDR2 SMNVEV (reference sequence). This CDR3 has 19 residues. The CDR3 DNA follows: TGTGCCAGCAGTTTATATCCCCCGGCTAGCGGGAAAAGGAGAGAGACCCAGTACTTC. It yields the protein CASSLYPPASGKRRETQYF.

The J gene is TRBJ2-1, the V gene TRBV7-2, with D possibly being TRBD1 or TRBD2 (5 bases each). There are 17 residues in the CDR3. V was clipped by 8 bases and J by 0 bases, with 20 bases between them. Germline V lookup: CDR1 SGHTA, CDR2 FQGNSA. DNA for the CDR3: TGTGCCAGCGAAGGGGTGCAGCCGGGGAGCTCCTACAATGAGCAGTTCTTC. Residues: CASEGVQPGSSYNEQFF.

The V gene is TRBV19, the J gene TRBJ2-5; 9 bases map to TRBD1. The CDR3 spans 15 residues. Germline CDR1 LNHDA, CDR2 SQIVND (reference sequence). V shed 5 bases, J shed 4 bases, and the junction held 8 bases outside the gene matches. For the CDR3, the DNA is TGTGCCAGTAGTGCCCCCGGGACAGGGATAGAGACCCAGTACTTC. Residues: CASSAPGTGIETQYF.

The chain uses TRBV7-9 and TRBJ1-1; no firm D call. Trimming took off 5 bases at V and 0 bases at J, with 7 bases between the two ends. The CDR3 is 13 amino acids. Germline-derived CDR1 and CDR2 are SEHNR and FQNEAQ (reference sequence). The CDR3 coding sequence is TGTGCCAGCAGCAAACAGATGAACACTGAAGCTTTCTTT. Its protein product is CASSKQMNTEAFF.

This clone came up once. The gene calls are TRBV10-1 and TRBJ2-3, with 7 positions matching TRBD2. This CDR3 spans 13 amino acids. The germline CDR1 and CDR2 sequences are WNHNN and SYGVQD (reference sequence). Trimming took 8 bases from V and 2 from J; bases not matched to a gene: 4. CDR3 sequence (DNA): TGCGCCAGCTCCCGGGGGGTCACAGATACGCAGTATTTT. This sequence encodes CASSRGVTDTQYF.

V usage is TRBV10-2 and J usage is TRBJ1-4, with no clear D. The CDR3 covers 18 residues. CDR1 and CDR2 from the germline V gene are WSHSY and SAAADI. V was pared by 7 bases and J by 6 bases, with 27 bases between. CDR3 nucleotide sequence: TGCGCCAGCACCGAAAGGTCGGACGGTTTAATTGGGGATGAAAAACTGTTTTTT. It translates to CASTERSDGLIGDEKLFF.

On this clone: The sample contains more than one DNA sequence encoding this CDR3. CDR3 DNA sequence: TGCGCCAGCAGCTTGGAGGGACTGAGCTCCTACGAGCAGTACTTC. It translates to CASSLEGLSSYEQYF. The rearrangement joins TRBV5-1 to TRBJ2-7; perhaps TRBD2 as D (6 bases). The CDR3 has 15 residues. CDR1 and CDR2 (germline): SGHRS, YFSETQ. The V end was cut by 0 bases, the J end by 0 bases, with 10 bases between.

The V gene is TRBV5-1, the J gene TRBJ1-4; 7 nucleotides agree with TRBD1. CDR1 is SGHRS and CDR2 is YFSETQ in the germline V gene. CDR3 length: 15 residues. The V and J ends lost 4 bases and 5 bases, in that order; junction bases with no gene match: 8. This chain's CDR3 is CASSQRQGDNEKLFF. CDR3 sequence (DNA): TGCGCCAGCAGCCAAAGACAGGGAGACAATGAAAAACTGTTTTTT. Using reference TRBV5-1 and TRBJ1-4 for the parts outside the CDR3, the full variable domain is KAGVTQTPRYLIKTRGQQVTLSCSPISGHRSVSWYQQTPGQGLQFLFEYFSETQRNKGNFPGRFSGRQFSNSRSEMNVSTLELGDSALYLCASSQRQGDNEKLFFGSGTQLSVL.

The chain recombines TRBV2 with TRBJ2-2, with D tentatively TRBD1 (6 bases). With 3 bases removed from V and 5 bases from J, the gap between germline ends came to 10 bases. CDR1 is SNHLY, CDR2 FYNNEI, per germline. CDR3 length: 14 residues. Written as DNA, the CDR3 is TGTGCCAGCAGTGACCCAACAGGGACCGGGGAGCTGTTTTTT. This translates into CASSDPTGTGELFF.

The chain carries TRBV6-5 and TRBJ1-5, with 8 bases that match TRBD1. From germline, CDR1 is MNHEY and CDR2 SVGAGI. The CDR3 is made up of 15 amino acids. After removal of 6 bases from V and 4 bases from J, the junction contained 8 bases not matched to a gene. This chain's CDR3 is CASRPIDRGNQPQHF. In DNA, the CDR3 is TGTGCCAGCAGACCCATCGACAGGGGAAATCAGCCCCAGCATTTT.

The CDR3 here is CASSLLTGGELFF. The CDR3 nucleotides are TGTGCCAGCAGCCTTTTGACAGGTGGGGAGCTGTTTTTT. V and J are TRBV9 and TRBJ2-2; D might be TRBD1 (6 bases). The length of the CDR3 is 13 residues. V shed 4 bases and J shed 8 bases, with 12 bases lying between them. Germline assignment: CDR1 SGDLS and CDR2 YYNGEE. Based on the CDR3 plus reference TRBV9 and TRBJ2-2, the full variable domain is DSGVTQTPKHLITATGQRVTLRCSPRSGDLSVYWYQQSLDQGLQFLIQYYNGEERAKGNILERFSAQQFPDLHSELNLSSLELGDSALYFCASSLLTGGELFFGEGSRLTVL.

This clone was picked up a small number of times. The chain combines TRBV28 with TRBJ1-5, with D tentatively TRBD1 (5 bases). Trimming left V 6 bases short and J 6 bases short, with 15 bases between. CDR1 is MDHEN, CDR2 SYDVKM, per germline. CDR3 length: 14 amino acids. CDR3 in DNA: TGTGCCAGCAGGTCCCCTGGGGGGGGTCAGCCCCAGCATTTT. It encodes CASRSPGGGQPQHF.

This clone was observed a single time. This chain connects TRBV14 to TRBJ1-1; D might be TRBD1 (5 bases). The CDR3 length is 15 residues. The V and J ends lost 0 bases and 7 bases respectively, with 15 bases between them. Germline CDR1 SGHDN, CDR2 FVKESK. Here the CDR3 reads CASSQEVSGWVEAFF. The CDR3 region has the DNA TGTGCCAGCAGCCAAGAGGTGTCAGGGTGGGTTGAAGCTTTCTTT.

This chain links TRBV18 with TRBJ2-7; D is perhaps TRBD2 (6 bases). The CDR3 is 14 residues long. Germline CDR1 and CDR2: KGHSH and LQKENI. V was pared by 2 bases and J by 2 bases, with 10 bases between. CDR3 region: CASSPVAEAYEQYF. In DNA, the CDR3 is TGTGCCAGCTCACCAGTAGCGGAGGCCTACGAGCAGTACTTC. Using reference TRBV18 and TRBJ2-7 for the parts outside the CDR3, the full variable domain is NAGVMQNPRHLVRRRGQEARLRCSPMKGHSHVYWYRQLPEEGLKFMVYLQKENIIDESGMPKERFSAEFPKEGPSILRIQQVVRGDSAAYFCASSPVAEAYEQYFGPGTRLTVT.

This clone was picked up one time. The genes are TRBV7-9 and TRBJ2-1, with 9 nucleotides matching TRBD2. The CDR3 has 16 amino acids. Trimming took 5 bases from V and 6 from J; bases not matched to a gene: 11. Per germline, CDR1 SEHNR and CDR2 FQNEAQ (reference sequence). The CDR3 loop reads CASSRVAGARPNEQFF. In DNA, the CDR3 is TGTGCCAGCAGCCGAGTAGCGGGAGCAAGACCCAATGAGCAGTTCTTC.

The chain is built from TRBV15 and TRBJ2-1; 7 bases line up with TRBD2. J lost 0 bases, V lost 5 bases, and 7 bases had no gene match. Germline CDR1 LNHNV, CDR2 YYDKDF (reference sequence). This CDR3 has 16 amino acids. The CDR3 reads CATSWGGPSSYNEQFF. CDR3 DNA sequence: TGTGCCACCAGCTGGGGGGGACCGAGCTCCTACAATGAGCAGTTCTTC.

This clone was seen a single time. The chain combines TRBV18 with TRBJ1-1; D perhaps matches TRBD1 (6 bases). The CDR3 is 16 residues long. CDR1 and CDR2 from the germline V gene are KGHSH and LQKENI. With 3 bases removed from V and 4 bases from J, the gap between germline ends came to 18 bases. The CDR3 DNA sequence: TGTGCCAGCTCACCGGGGTTAAGCAGGGGAACCACTGAAGCTTTCTTT. As protein: CASSPGLSRGTTEAFF.

V is TRBV18 and J is TRBJ2-7, with D possibly TRBD1 on 5 matching bases. The CDR3 is made up of 14 amino acids. The V and J ends lost 1 base and 0 bases respectively, with 7 bases between them. The germline gives CDR1 KGHSH, CDR2 LQKENI. This CDR3 is CASSPLDSSYEQYF. CDR3 sequence (DNA): TGTGCCAGCTCACCACTTGACAGCTCCTACGAGCAGTACTTC. Together with reference TRBV18 and TRBJ2-7, the CDR3 gives the full variable domain: NAGVMQNPRHLVRRRGQEARLRCSPMKGHSHVYWYRQLPEEGLKFMVYLQKENIIDESGMPKERFSAEFPKEGPSILRIQQVVRGDSAAYFCASSPLDSSYEQYFGPGTRLTVT.

The V gene is TRBV6-5, the J gene TRBJ2-7; 7 nucleotides agree with TRBD1. V lost 6 bases and J lost 0; bases outside the gene matches: 5. Germline lookup yields CDR1 MNHEY and CDR2 SVGAGI. The CDR3 is 14 residues long. CDR3 protein: CASRRGQNSYEQYF. The CDR3 bases are TGTGCCAGCAGGAGGGGACAGAACTCCTACGAGCAGTACTTC.

V is TRBV28 and J is TRBJ1-1, with D unresolved. V lost 3 bases and J 6 bases, leaving 14 bases between the germline ends. The CDR3 has 14 amino acids. Germline CDR1 and CDR2: MDHEN and SYDVKM. CDR3 region: CASSFHPSFPEAFF. The CDR3 DNA follows: TGTGCCAGCAGTTTCCACCCCTCGTTCCCTGAAGCTTTCTTT. The full variable domain, completed using reference TRBV28 and TRBJ1-1, is DVKVTQSSRYLVKRTGEKVFLECVQDMDHENMFWYRQDPGLGLRLIYFSYDVKMKEKGDIPEGYSVSREKKERFSLILESASTNQTSMYLCASSFHPSFPEAFFGQGTRLTVV.

The gene calls are TRBV5-1 and TRBJ2-7; 10 bases align to TRBD1. The germline CDR1 and CDR2 sequences are SGHRS and YFSETQ. The CDR3 is 15 residues long. Trimming cost V 4 bases and J 7 bases; bases outside gene matches: 11. The CDR3 DNA reads TGCGCCAGCAGCGACAGACAGGGGGCGGTCGGGGAGCAGTACTTC. This sequence encodes CASSDRQGAVGEQYF.

The chain links TRBV10-1 to TRBJ2-3; TRBD2 agrees at 8 bases. V lost 3 bases to trimming and J lost 6 bases; unmatched junction nucleotides: 8. The CDR3 runs to 15 residues. Per the germline V gene, CDR1 is WNHNN and CDR2 is SYGVQD (reference sequence). CDR3 DNA: TGCGCCAGCAGTGACGGGCAGAGACTAGCGGATACGCAGTATTTT. Its protein product is CASSDGQRLADTQYF.